A single count supports the clone carrying this TCR beta chain. The assay was immunoSEQ multiplex PCR, and TCRdb's table has in-frame clones only and misses some. Of about 180,000 clones listed, over 75% were seen once; the top ten hold 6.5%. The data derive from a study of blood T cell repertoires in COVID-19. The wider study: Samples taken during acute and convalescent COVID-19 were collected in the United States, Italy and Spain. T cells, B-cell-depleted T cells, or PBMCs supplied cDNA or gDNA.

The specimen was peripheral blood. This clonotype was obtained from a man aged 65-85 years with active or convalescent COVID-19.

The CDR3 reads CASSFWGESAEAFF. The DNA of the CDR3 is TGTGCCAGCAGCTTTTGGGGCGAGTCCGCTGAAGCTTTCTTT. The genes are TRBV5-6 and TRBJ1-1; D perhaps matches TRBD1 (5 bases). This CDR3 comprises 14 residues. V lost 2 bases to trimming and J lost 6 bases, with 14 bases between them. In germline, CDR1 is SGHDT, CDR2 YYEEEE.